Following are 3 T cell receptor beta chains from one sample sequenced in a study of cytomegalovirus exposure and HLA in healthy donors. The primer mix had 60 Vbeta and 13 Jbeta primers. The assay was immunoSEQ multiplex PCR, and TCRdb's table has in-frame clones only and misses some. The sample carries fewer than 150,000 clones, about 78% recorded once. Sequencing was carried out using PBMCs. These receptors were taken from a man in his fifties or sixties in good health and CMV-seronegative.

This clone was detected a few times. The CDR3 coding sequence is TGCGCCAGCAGCTCAACGGGACTGCACAATGAGCAGTTCTTC. This sequence encodes CASSSTGLHNEQFF. The chain uses TRBV5-1 and TRBJ2-1, with TRBD2 as a possible D gene (6 bases). Trimming cost V 3 bases and J 5 bases, with 12 bases left between them. CDR3 length: 14 residues. Germline assignment: CDR1 SGHRS and CDR2 YFSETQ.

The chain employs TRBV27 and TRBJ2-3; no definite D call. In germline, CDR1 is MNHEY, CDR2 SMNVEV (reference sequence). CDR3 length equals 11 residues. V gave up 7 bases and J gave up 8 bases, with 10 bases separating them. DNA for the CDR3: TGTGCCAGCAAATGGGCCGGTACGCAGTATTTT. The encoded protein is CASKWAGTQYF.

This clone showed up just once. V and J are TRBV19 and TRBJ2-1; D remains unclear. This CDR3 spans 14 amino acids. Germline V lookup: CDR1 LNHDA, CDR2 SQIVND (reference sequence). The V and J ends lost 0 bases and 3 bases respectively, with 6 bases between them. CDR3 loop: CASSIDYRYNEQFF. The DNA for the CDR3 is TGTGCCAGTAGTATAGACTACCGCTACAATGAGCAGTTCTTC.